The 13 T cell receptor beta chains reported below all come from one sample, sequenced in a study of blood T cell repertoires in COVID-19. Method: immunoSEQ multiplex PCR; TCRdb's copy keeps in-frame clones and lacks some. The data hold about 59,000 clones, with less than 75% observed a single time. Sequencing was done on a sample of peripheral blood. The receptors originated from a woman aged 45 to 65 with active or convalescent COVID-19.

This clone was observed once. The genes are TRBV19 and TRBJ1-4; tentative D call: TRBD1 (5 bases). There are 16 residues in the CDR3. V shed 4 bases and J shed 7 bases, with 19 bases lying between them. Germline V CDR1 and CDR2: LNHDA, SQIVND (reference sequence). CDR3 protein: CASSNPGTADIEKLFF. The CDR3 DNA reads as TGTGCCAGTAGTAACCCCGGGACTGCCGACATTGAAAAACTGTTTTTT.

V and J are TRBV3-1 (or the pseudogene TRBV3-2) and TRBJ1-1, with 9 bases aligning to TRBD1. The trim removed 3 bases at V and 1 base at J, leaving 6 bases unmatched. The CDR3 runs 16 residues. Germline V gene sequence: CDR1 LGHDT, CDR2 YNNKEL (reference sequence). The CDR3 reads CASSQPYRGPNTEAFF. CDR3 bases: TGTGCCAGCAGCCAGCCGTACAGGGGGCCGAACACTGAAGCTTTCTTT.

The rearrangement uses TRBV13 and TRBJ2-7; possibly TRBD2 for D (5 bases). V was trimmed by 4 bases and J by 6 bases, leaving 22 bases between them. The CDR3 covers 16 residues. Germline V gene lookup returns CDR1 PRHDT and CDR2 FYEKMQ (reference sequence). The CDR3 region has the DNA TGTGCCAGCAGCTACATCCCGGGAATTGAACGCTCCGAGCAGTACTTC. Translation gives CASSYIPGIERSEQYF. Drawing the rest from reference TRBV13 and TRBJ2-7, the complete variable domain is AAGVIQSPRHLIKEKRETATLKCYPIPRHDTVYWYQQGPGQDPQFLISFYEKMQSDKGSIPDRFSAQQFSDYHSELNMSSLELGDSALYFCASSYIPGIERSEQYFGPGTRLTVT.

V and J are TRBV27 and TRBJ1-4, with 7 positions matching TRBD1. From germline, CDR1 is MNHEY and CDR2 SMNVEV (reference sequence). The CDR3 covers 16 residues. The V segment lost 0 bases and the J segment 7 bases; nucleotides outside the gene matches: 8. The CDR3 coding sequence is TGTGCCAGCAGTTTATCAATAGGGGGCGCCGGTGAAAAACTGTTTTTT. Translating gives CASSLSIGGAGEKLFF.

The chain links TRBV11-2 to TRBJ2-7; 9 bases fit TRBD2. The CDR3 runs to 13 residues. CDR1 and CDR2 from the germline V gene are SGHAT and FQNNGV. V dropped 5 bases and J dropped 7; count of bases not matched to a gene: 6. Here the CDR3 DNA reads TGTGCCAGCAGCCCCTTGCGGGAGGGGGAGCAGTACTTC. It specifies CASSPLREGEQYF.

This rearrangement joins TRBV7-8 to TRBJ2-7; possible D gene TRBD1, 5 bases. V lost 1 base to trimming and J lost 6 bases, with 13 bases between them. The CDR3 totals 14 residues. Germline CDR1 SGHVS, CDR2 FQNEAQ. The CDR3, as DNA: TGTGCCAGCAGCTTAGTTGCCAGGGAAGCCGAGCAGTACTTC. This translates into CASSLVAREAEQYF.

The gene calls are TRBV6-5 and TRBJ2-3; TRBD1 might be the D (5 bases). V dropped 5 bases and J dropped 6 bases, with 18 bases sitting between them. The CDR3 runs to 15 residues. Germline V gene lookup returns CDR1 MNHEY and CDR2 SVGAGI. This CDR3 reads CASSPRATKGDTQYF. CDR3 bases: TGTGCCAGCAGTCCCCGGGCCACTAAGGGGGATACGCAGTATTTT.

This clone was recorded a few times. The chain is built from TRBV12-3 or TRBV12-4 and TRBJ2-7, with 8 bases identical to TRBD2. V was pared by 6 bases and J by 3 bases, with 4 bases of the junction left unmatched. The CDR3 runs to 13 residues. The CDR3 is CASSHAGGYEQYF. CDR3 bases: TGTGCCAGCAGCCACGCGGGAGGCTACGAGCAGTACTTC.

This clone has only one observation. This sequence joins TRBV30 and TRBJ1-1, with 8 bases fitting TRBD1. The CDR3 totals 13 residues. Germline V CDR1 and CDR2: GTSNPN, SVGIG (reference sequence). V lost 3 bases, J lost 10 bases, and 10 bases stayed unmatched. The CDR3 sequence: CAWRTQGGTLAFF. The CDR3 region has the DNA TGTGCCTGGAGAACACAGGGGGGCACACTAGCTTTCTTT.

V gene TRBV30 combines with J gene TRBJ1-2; D is unresolved. Trimming took 0 bases from V and 3 from J, leaving 11 bases between them. Per the germline V gene, CDR1 is GTSNPN and CDR2 is SVGIG (reference sequence). This CDR3 region has 14 residues. CDR3 sequence: CAWSVGPRDYGYTF. The CDR3 nucleotides read TGTGCCTGGAGTGTAGGACCGAGGGACTATGGCTACACCTTC.

The V call is TRBV4-1, the J call TRBJ2-7, with 7 bases fitting TRBD1. The germline V gene has CDR1 MGHRA and CDR2 YSYEKL. This CDR3 is 14 amino acids long. V shed 1 base and J 5 bases; nucleotides not matched to a gene: 5. The CDR3: CASSQGQGVNEQYF. CDR3 bases: TGCGCCAGCAGCCAAGGTCAGGGGGTGAACGAGCAGTACTTC.

The chain recombines TRBV27 with TRBJ2-1; 7 bases map to TRBD1. V lost 6 bases, J lost 4 bases, and 9 bases stayed unmatched. This CDR3 has 15 amino acids. Per germline, CDR1 MNHEY and CDR2 SMNVEV (reference sequence). The CDR3 coding sequence is TGTGCCAGCAGGAGGACCGGGACAGCGTACAATGAGCAGTTCTTC. Its translation: CASRRTGTAYNEQFF.

The chain couples TRBV28 to TRBJ2-7; no clear D. Germline-derived CDR1 and CDR2 are MDHEN and SYDVKM. Trimming took 2 bases from V and 6 from J, leaving 5 bases between them. CDR3 size: 11 residues. CDR3 DNA: TGTGCCAGCAGTTTACAGGTCGAGCAGTACTTC. Translating gives CASSLQVEQYF.